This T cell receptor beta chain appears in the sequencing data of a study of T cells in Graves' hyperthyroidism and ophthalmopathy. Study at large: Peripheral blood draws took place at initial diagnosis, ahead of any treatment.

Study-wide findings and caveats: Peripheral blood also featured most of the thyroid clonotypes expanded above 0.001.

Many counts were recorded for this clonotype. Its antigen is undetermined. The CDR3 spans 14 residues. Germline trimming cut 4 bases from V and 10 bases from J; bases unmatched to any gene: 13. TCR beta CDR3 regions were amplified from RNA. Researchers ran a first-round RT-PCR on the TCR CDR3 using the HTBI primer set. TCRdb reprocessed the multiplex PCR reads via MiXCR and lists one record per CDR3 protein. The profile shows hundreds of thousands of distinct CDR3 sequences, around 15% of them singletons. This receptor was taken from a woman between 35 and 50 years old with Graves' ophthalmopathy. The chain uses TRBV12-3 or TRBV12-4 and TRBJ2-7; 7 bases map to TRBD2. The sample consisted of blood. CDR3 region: CASSSPPVGGVQYF. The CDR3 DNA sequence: TGTGCCAGCAGTTCTCCCCCAGTGGGGGGGGTTCAGTACTTC.